This TCR beta chain was identified during a study of cytomegalovirus exposure and HLA in healthy donors. The PCR contained 60 Vbeta and 13 Jbeta primers. Sequencing used immunoSEQ multiplex PCR; TCRdb keeps in-frame clones, though not all of them. Of about 160,000 clones in the sample, around four fifths were seen once. This CDR3 has 14 amino acids. V lost 3 bases, J lost 3 bases, and 12 bases lay in between. The V gene's germline CDR1 is MNHEY and CDR2 SMNVEV (reference sequence). Sequenced sample: PBMCs. The V and J genes are TRBV27 and TRBJ2-7; D perhaps matches TRBD2 (6 bases). The source of this sequence is a man younger than 35 in good health and CMV-seronegative. Written as DNA, the CDR3 is TGTGCCAGCAGTTTGGTTAGCGGATACTACGAGCAGTACTTC. Amino acids: CASSLVSGYYEQYF.